This T cell receptor beta chain was observed in a study of blood T cell repertoires in COVID-19. Study details: Spain, Italy and the United States supplied samples that represented acute and convalescent COVID-19.

Ages ranged from about 18 to 89 years, with residence in some 25 US areas. Assignment of participants to cohorts was predicated upon participant-reported clinical history. As originally analysed: Nucleated cell counts were estimated from reference gene primer amplification. Profiling relied on immunoSEQ multiplex PCR, and the TCRdb table lists in-frame clones only, not all of them. V, J and clone size reflect that table, while D and trimming were determined from the DNA. The sample lists 100,000 to 150,000 clones; about 88% were seen once. The sample taken for sequencing was PBMCs or T cells enriched from blood (not recorded which). The receptor was isolated from a middle-aged man with acute COVID-19.

CDR3 residues: CASSTGTGGRNIQYF. The DNA for the CDR3 is TGTGCCAGCAGTACTGGAACAGGGGGCAGGAACATTCAGTACTTC. The rearrangement joins TRBV27 to TRBJ2-4, with TRBD1 matching over 9 bases. The CDR3 loop spans 15 amino acids. The germline CDR1 and CDR2 sequences are MNHEY and SMNVEV (reference sequence). V was pared by 5 bases and J by 7 bases, with 9 bases of the junction left unmatched.